These 2 T cell receptor beta chains were all obtained from the same sample, sequenced in a study of response to subunit inactivated influenza vaccine. MiXCR, applied by TCRdb to the RT-PCR reads, yields one record per CDR3 protein. The data show around 150,000 distinct CDR3 sequences, around 9.9% seen once. Sequenced material: non-naive T cells sorted from PBMCs, taken about 40 days after vaccination. These receptors originate from a man aged 50 to 60 who received an inactivated influenza vaccine.

This clonotype was found many times. This chain uses TRBV10-3 with TRBJ2-2; D gene unclear. Trimming shortened V by 3 bases and J by 6 bases, and 8 bases separated the two germline ends. Germline V lookup: CDR1 ENHRY, CDR2 SYGVKD. The CDR3 consists of 13 residues. CDR3 protein: CAISERGPGELFF. The CDR3 nucleotides are TGTGCCATCAGTGAACGTGGTCCCGGGGAGCTGTTTTTT.

This chain uses TRBV3-1 with TRBJ2-1, with D possibly being TRBD1 (5 bases). The CDR3 is 15 residues long. Deletions cut 4 bases from V and 3 bases from J, with 13 bases between. Per the germline V gene, CDR1 is LGHDT and CDR2 is YNNKEL (reference sequence). The CDR3 bases are TGTGCCAGCAGCCTCTCGCGACAGATCTACAATGAGCAGTTCTTC. Its translation: CASSLSRQIYNEQFF.